One and the same sample provided the 18 T cell receptor beta chains below, sequenced in a study of shared clonotypes between healthy human individuals. Only in-frame clones appear in the TCRdb table, and some are missing; sequencing was by immunoSEQ multiplex PCR. The sample lists 450,000 to 650,000 clones; roughly 72% were seen once. The material sequenced was PBMCs. Receptors were obtained from a woman between 40 and 50 years old in good health. Some clones in this sample may be carry-over from other donors' samples.

This chain connects TRBV6-6 to TRBJ1-6; a possible D gene is TRBD1 (5 bases). The CDR3 sequence is 14 residues long. Deletions cut 4 bases from V and 9 bases from J, with 13 bases between. Germline loops: CDR1 MNHNY, CDR2 SVGAGI (reference sequence). CDR3 protein: CASSSQGLGSPLHF. In DNA form, the CDR3 reads TGTGCCAGCAGTTCCCAGGGTTTGGGTTCACCCCTCCACTTT.

The chain is built from TRBV7-9 and TRBJ1-1; D unresolved. The CDR3 loop spans 15 amino acids. Germline V gives CDR1 SEHNR, CDR2 FQNEAQ (reference sequence). With 3 bases removed from V and 3 bases from J, the gap between germline ends came to 14 bases. The CDR3 DNA is TGTGCCAGCAGCTTTCTCTACCAACCGGACACTGAAGCTTTCTTT. Translating it yields CASSFLYQPDTEAFF.

In the case of this clone: A read error may be the cause here, since a much bigger clone is one base away. Other nucleotide sequences from this sample produce the same CDR3. This chain links TRBV28 with TRBJ2-2; no definite D call. There are 17 residues in the CDR3. Germline CDR1 and CDR2: MDHEN and SYDVKM. Trimming took 6 bases from V and 0 from J, leaving 17 bases between them. CDR3 bases: TGTGCCAGCAGCTCGTCCCCTAGTGGAACGAACACCGGGGAGCTGTTTTTT. This translates into CASSSSPSGTNTGELFF. The complete variable domain, with remaining parts taken from reference TRBV28 and TRBJ2-2, reads DVKVTQSSRYLVKRTGEKVFLECVQDMDHENMFWYRQDPGLGLRLIYFSYDVKMKEKGDIPEGYSVSREKKERFSLILESASTNQTSMYLCASSSSPSGTNTGELFFGEGSRLTVL.

This clone was detected once. This chain joins TRBV11-2 and TRBJ2-1, with TRBD2 matching over 12 bases. The CDR3 is 15 amino acids. The junction had 4 bases not matched to a gene; V was cut back by 5 bases and J by 5 bases. Germline CDR1 is SGHAT and CDR2 is FQNNGV. The CDR3 is CASSRTSGTHNEQFF. CDR3 DNA sequence: TGTGCCAGCAGCCGGACTAGCGGGACGCACAATGAGCAGTTCTTC. Supplemented by reference TRBV11-2 and TRBJ2-1, the full variable domain reads EAGVAQSPRYKIIEKRQSVAFWCNPISGHATLYWYQQILGQGPKLLIQFQNNGVVDDSQLPKDRFSAERLKGVDSTLKIQPAKLEDSAVYLCASSRTSGTHNEQFFGPGTRLTVL.

This chain uses TRBV25-1 with TRBJ2-1; tentative D call: TRBD1 (7 bases). The CDR3 covers 17 residues. CDR1 is MGHDK, CDR2 SYGVNS, per germline. V was shortened by 7 bases and J by 3 bases, with 22 bases between the two germline ends. The CDR3 nucleotides are TGTGCCAGCACTGGGGGGAGAGGGGGCGAACTCTACAATGAGCAGTTCTTC. This translates into CASTGGRGGELYNEQFF.

The J gene is TRBJ2-7, the V gene TRBV11-1, with D tentatively TRBD1 (6 bases). V was shortened by 5 bases and J by 6 bases, with 17 bases between the two germline ends. The germline V gene has CDR1 SGHAT and CDR2 FQDESV (reference sequence). The CDR3 runs 14 residues. The CDR3 protein is CASSPRQDSFEQYF. CDR3 nucleotides: TGTGCCAGCAGCCCCCGACAGGATAGCTTCGAGCAGTACTTC. The full variable domain, in which reference TRBV11-1 and TRBJ2-7 provide the parts outside the CDR3, is EAEVAQSPRYKITEKSQAVAFWCDPISGHATLYWYRQILGQGPELLVQFQDESVVDDSQLPKDRFSAERLKGVDSTLKIQPAELGDSAMYLCASSPRQDSFEQYFGPGTRLTVT.

This chain connects TRBV19 to TRBJ1-1; possible D gene TRBD1, 5 bases. This CDR3 is 13 amino acids long. Between the trimmed V and J ends, which lost 8 bases and 2 bases, there was a span of 12 bases. Per germline, CDR1 LNHDA and CDR2 SQIVND (reference sequence). The CDR3 DNA sequence: TGTGCCAGTCAGAGACAGATAAACACTGAAGCTTTCTTT. Translating gives CASQRQINTEAFF.

The chain combines TRBV28 with TRBJ1-5; TRBD1 matches 8 bases. Per the germline V gene, CDR1 is MDHEN and CDR2 is SYDVKM. The CDR3 totals 15 residues. With V trimmed by 4 bases and J by 5 bases, 7 bases remained unmatched. The CDR3 loop reads CASSSPQGAHQPQHF. The CDR3 bases are TGTGCCAGCAGTTCGCCGCAGGGGGCCCATCAGCCCCAGCATTTT.

V and J are TRBV5-1 and TRBJ2-3; no reliable D call. The CDR3 is 14 amino acids. V was pared by 4 bases and J by 2 bases, with 11 bases between. CDR1 SGHRS and CDR2 YFSETQ come from the germline V gene. For the CDR3, the DNA is TGCGCCAGCAGCAACGAACAGTTCACAGATACGCAGTATTTT. Translated: CASSNEQFTDTQYF.

This rearrangement joins TRBV7-6 to TRBJ1-1; unclear D gene. This CDR3 has 16 residues. Germline V gives CDR1 SGHVS, CDR2 FNYEAQ. V lost 0 bases, J lost 3 bases, and 14 bases lay in between. The CDR3: CASSLAVGEMYTEAFF. CDR3 coding DNA: TGTGCCAGCAGCTTAGCTGTCGGGGAAATGTACACTGAAGCTTTCTTT.

The chain uses TRBV28 and TRBJ1-4; D ambiguous. This CDR3 has 11 amino acids. CDR1 is MDHEN and CDR2 is SYDVKM in the germline V gene. Trimming shortened V by 4 bases and J by 7 bases, and 4 bases separated the two germline ends. For the CDR3, the DNA is TGTGCCAGCAGTTACGGTGAAAAACTGTTTTTT. Translated: CASSYGEKLFF.

This clone was seen a handful of times. Other DNA sequences in this specimen translate into the identical CDR3. The chain employs TRBV7-2 and TRBJ1-1; no clear D. Trimming removed 3 bases at V and 3 bases at J, with 8 bases between. This CDR3 has 13 amino acids. Germline CDR1 reads SGHTA; CDR2 reads FQGNSA. The CDR3 sequence is CASSLSRDTEAFF. In DNA, the CDR3 is TGTGCCAGCAGCTTGAGTAGGGACACTGAAGCTTTCTTT.

In its sample, this clone was seen many times. This chain connects TRBV6-6 to TRBJ1-1; the D gene is possibly TRBD1 (6 bases). This CDR3 contains 14 residues. Germline CDR1 is MNHNY and CDR2 is SVGAGI (reference sequence). The V and J ends lost 6 bases and 0 bases respectively, with 11 bases between them. In nucleotides, the CDR3 is TGTGCCAGCAGCCCAGACAGGATGAACACTGAAGCTTTCTTT. Protein sequence: CASSPDRMNTEAFF.

This clone was counted a single time. This likely reflects a read error, since a far larger clone is one base away. At the DNA level, this CDR3 is encoded by other sequences in the same sample as well. The V gene is TRBV30, the J gene TRBJ2-5; D is perhaps TRBD1 (6 bases). Deletions cut 3 bases from V and 14 bases from J, with 22 bases between. The length of the CDR3 is 13 residues. In germline, CDR1 is GTSNPN, CDR2 SVGIG (reference sequence). CDR3 in amino acids: CAWSRDTPYEQYF. CDR3 nucleotide sequence: TGTGCCTGGAGCCGGGACACCCCCTACGAGCAATACTTC. Full variable domain (remainder filled in from reference TRBV30 and TRBJ2-5): SQTIHQWPATLVQPVGSPLSLECTVEGTSNPNLYWYRQAAGRGLQLLFYSVGIGQISSEVPQNLSASRPQDRQFILSSKKLLLSDSGFYLCAWSRDTPYEQYFGPGTRLLVL.

This clone was detected only a few times. The rearrangement joins TRBV5-1 to TRBJ2-1, with no clear D. Germline assignment: CDR1 SGHRS and CDR2 YFSETQ. The CDR3 sequence is 12 residues long. The V and J ends lost 0 bases and 2 bases respectively, with 0 bases between them. In DNA, the CDR3 is TGCGCCAGCAGCTTGGCCTACAATGAGCAGTTCTTC. It is translated as CASSLAYNEQFF.

The table lists this clone with a count of one. This chain links TRBV5-5 with TRBJ2-2; 7 bases map to TRBD2. Germline values: CDR1 SGHKS, CDR2 YYEKEE (reference sequence). Germline trimming cut 1 base from V and 5 bases from J; bases unmatched to any gene: 5. This CDR3 spans 15 amino acids. The CDR3 here is CASSLYGEGTGELFF. The CDR3 DNA reads as TGTGCCAGCAGCTTGTACGGGGAGGGAACCGGGGAGCTGTTTTTT.

The rearrangement links TRBV5-8 to TRBJ2-5; no reliable D call. The better agreement between TRBJ2-7 and the DNA end casts doubt on the J call. This CDR3 has 13 residues. Germline V gene lookup returns CDR1 SGHTS and CDR2 YDEGEE. CDR3 in DNA: TGTGCCAGCAGCTTGAGGCAGACCTACGAGCAGTACTTC. Amino acid sequence: CASSLRQTYEQYF.

This chain joins TRBV11-3 and TRBJ2-1, with 8 bases that match TRBD1. V gave up 1 base and J gave up 3 bases; unmatched junction bases: 2. CDR3 length: 15 amino acids. Germline V gives CDR1 SGHNT, CDR2 YENEEA. CDR3 loop: CASSLGTGYYNEQFF. The CDR3 DNA reads TGTGCCAGCAGCTTAGGGACAGGGTACTACAATGAGCAGTTCTTC.